The rows below give T cell receptor beta chains drawn from one sample of a study of blood T cell repertoires in COVID-19. Assay: immunoSEQ multiplex PCR; the TCRdb copy retains only in-frame clones and omits some. The table has 60,000 to 85,000 clones, 60% to 80% seen once. The source material was peripheral blood. These TCRs come from a human donor in a cohort sampled during active COVID-19. CDR3s include the opening cysteine and the closing phenylalanine or tryptophan.

J,V,CDR3
TRBJ2-4,TRBV28,CASSPSKLAKNIQYF
TRBJ1-2,TRBV4-3,CASSQGVGGGYTF
TRBJ2-3,TRBV29-1,CSVGTGGTEDTQYF
TRBJ2-5,TRBV7-2,CASSLSGAGETQYF
TRBJ2-5,TRBV11-3,CASSLGTVGGETQYF
TRBJ1-1,TRBV7-2,CASSFDLNTEAFF
TRBJ2-6,TRBV11-2,CASSPRGQSPSGANVLTF
TRBJ2-3,TRBV5-1,CASSYMVGGMPDTQYF
TRBJ2-4,TRBV7-9,CASSLAVSGEGKNIQYF
TRBJ2-5,TRBV6-5,CASRRDQETQYF
TRBJ2-1,TRBV7-2,CASSLDAARKNEQFF
TRBJ1-3,TRBV5-1,CASSLEGVPGNTIYF
TRBJ1-6,TRBV6-6,CASSYSASYNSPLHF
TRBJ1-1,TRBV19,CASRPRTGGDSSAEAFF
TRBJ2-3,TRBV7-3,CASSPGTKGTQYF
TRBJ2-2,TRBV7-2,CASRRLGTSGRYTGELFF
TRBJ1-2,TRBV4-1,CASSRSGAGASPYAHYGYTF
TRBJ1-1,TRBV9,CASSATGGLTNTEAFF
TRBJ1-2,TRBV4-3,CASSQEGQAGYTF
TRBJ2-7,TRBV28,CASHGGFSYEQYF
TRBJ1-1,TRBV5-1,CASSLQGANKNTEAFF
TRBJ1-5,TRBV28,CASRPGVMAQHF
TRBJ2-7,TRBV6-5,CASFRWTPTYEQYF